This entry is about one TCR beta chain. Its antigen remains unidentified. The sample is drawn from a study of siplizumab effects on memory and regulatory T cells. General study findings and limits: With siplizumab, mappable alloreactive CD4+ clones averaged approximately 70% Treg-derived, versus around 30% in controls.

Generated by immunoSEQ multiplex PCR, the TCRdb table keeps only in-frame clones and is missing some. Among 80,000 to 130,000 clones listed, 90% to 95% were seen once. The sequence was collected from a human donor in good health. Source material: Tregs sorted from blood.

CDR3 residues: CSRAAGNEQFF. The CDR3 nucleotides read TGCAGCAGGGCAGCAGGCAATGAGCAGTTCTTC. The gene calls are TRBV20-1 and TRBJ2-1; the D gene is possibly TRBD1 (5 bases). The CDR3 sequence is 11 residues long. CDR1 is DFQATT and CDR2 is SNEGSKA in the germline V gene (reference sequence).